These 19 T cell receptor beta chains were sequenced from one sample in a study of a mutant IDH1 vaccine in newly diagnosed glioma. Their recognized antigens are unknown. Time point indicated: week 47, end of study. Each vaccine dose was 300 ug of mutant IDH1 20-mer peptide, with topical imiquimod. Sequenced by immunoSEQ multiplex PCR; TCRdb stores in-frame clones only, minus some. The sample includes tens of thousands of clones, around 60% seen only once; the top ten take around 4.8%. The starting material was peripheral blood mononuclear cells (PBMCs), obtained from a glioma patient whose treatment included an IDH1 peptide vaccine. These receptors originate from a man between 40 and 49 years old with glioma. Some clones in this sample may be carry-over from other donors' samples.

This clone was seen a few times. The chain is built from TRBV5-6 and TRBJ2-3, with D hard to call. Germline assignment: CDR1 SGHDT and CDR2 YYEEEE. The CDR3 has 14 amino acids. Trimming removed 0 bases at V and 13 bases at J, with 18 bases between. The DNA for the CDR3 is TGTGCCAGCAGCTTGGTTAGCCCTTCAGCATCGGAGTATTTT. This encodes CASSLVSPSASEYF.

The CDR3 sequence: CAISADRATNEKLFF. The CDR3 DNA is TGTGCCATCAGTGCCGACAGGGCAACTAATGAAAAACTGTTTTTT. The rearrangement uses TRBV10-3 and TRBJ1-4; TRBD1 matches at 7 bases. There are 15 residues in the CDR3. V dropped 4 bases and J dropped 0; count of bases not matched to a gene: 2. Germline-derived CDR1 and CDR2 are ENHRY and SYGVKD.

A few counts support this clone. The chain links TRBV4-1 to TRBJ1-2; D ambiguous. Per germline, CDR1 MGHRA and CDR2 YSYEKL. The length of the CDR3 is 16 residues. Between the trimmed V and J ends, which lost 4 bases and 2 bases, there was a span of 17 bases. DNA for the CDR3: TGCGCCAGCAGCCCGTCAGTGGTAACAGTCAACTATGGCTACACCTTC. Its protein is CASSPSVVTVNYGYTF.

V usage is TRBV7-6 and J usage is TRBJ1-3; D gene uncertain. Trimming took off 4 bases at V and 7 bases at J, with 11 bases between the two ends. From germline, CDR1 is SGHVS and CDR2 FNYEAQ. The CDR3 sequence is 13 residues long. CDR3 sequence: CASSSSVRNTIYF. In DNA form, the CDR3 reads TGTGCCAGCAGCTCCTCTGTCCGGAACACCATATATTTT. Using reference TRBV7-6 and TRBJ1-3 for the parts outside the CDR3, the full variable domain is GAGVSQSPRYKVTKRGQDVALRCDPISGHVSLYWYRQALGQGPEFLTYFNYEAQQDKSGLPNDRFSAERPEGSISTLTIQRTEQRDSAMYRCASSSSVRNTIYFGEGSWLTVV.

In its sample, this clone was seen a few times. The V gene is TRBV27, the J gene TRBJ1-2; a weak D match, TRBD1 (5 bases). Germline CDR1 and CDR2: MNHEY and SMNVEV (reference sequence). V lost 6 bases to trimming and J lost 0 bases, with 11 bases between them. The CDR3 is 14 residues long. This chain's CDR3 is CASRRDRANYGYTF. CDR3 DNA: TGTGCCAGCAGGCGGGACCGGGCTAACTATGGCTACACCTTC.

The CDR3 nucleotides read TGTGCCAGCAGTGAAGCGCTGGGACTAGCGGGGGGTCGGGAGACCCAGTACTTC. Its translation: CASSEALGLAGGRETQYF. This chain links TRBV6-1 with TRBJ2-5; 15 bases align to TRBD2. CDR1 is MNHNS and CDR2 is SASEGT in the germline V gene. This CDR3 contains 18 residues. Trimming removed 0 bases from V and 5 bases from J; junction bases left unmatched: 7.

The rearrangement joins TRBV6-6 to TRBJ2-7; D is possibly TRBD1 (5 bases). Trimming cost V 6 bases and J 4 bases, with 13 bases left between them. The CDR3 consists of 13 residues. Germline CDR1 is MNHNY and CDR2 is SVGAGI (reference sequence). The CDR3 DNA reads as TGTGCCAGCAGCCGCGACAGCCTATACGAGCAGTACTTC. It translates to CASSRDSLYEQYF.

This clone was detected only once. The rearrangement uses TRBV19 and TRBJ1-5; possibly TRBD1 for D (6 bases). Germline V lookup: CDR1 LNHDA, CDR2 SQIVND (reference sequence). V lost 7 bases and J lost 4, with 20 bases in between. There are 16 residues in the CDR3. The CDR3 protein is CASTLERGVRNQPQHF. CDR3 DNA sequence: TGTGCCAGTACCCTAGAAAGGGGGGTTCGTAATCAGCCCCAGCATTTT.

Note on this clone: One end of the junction does not line up with germline, which may come from a read error. V and J are TRBV9 and TRBJ1-3; D call uncertain. Germline lookup yields CDR1 SGDLS and CDR2 YYNGEE. The CDR3 totals 15 residues. This CDR3 reads CASSVVDDGGSTIYF. CDR3 sequence (DNA): TGTGCCAGCAGCGTAGTAGACGACGGAGGAAGCACCATATATTTT.

J is TRBJ1-1 and V is TRBV6-5; D not certain. The V gene lost 3 bases and the J gene lost 0 bases, with 8 bases spanning the gap. Germline CDR1 and CDR2: MNHEY and SVGAGI. CDR3 size: 14 residues. The CDR3 reads CASSYLGLNTEAFF. The CDR3 DNA is TGTGCCAGCAGTTATCTCGGCTTGAACACTGAAGCTTTCTTT.

The chain has TRBV27 and TRBJ1-5, with D tentatively TRBD1 (5 bases). Trimming took 1 base from V and 0 from J, leaving 7 bases between them. The CDR3 has 15 amino acids. Germline V gene data show CDR1 as MNHEY and CDR2 as SMNVEV (reference sequence). The CDR3 bases are TGTGCCAGCAGTTTATGGGGGGATAGCAATCAGCCCCAGCATTTT. Protein sequence: CASSLWGDSNQPQHF.

A few counts support this clone. The rearrangement uses TRBV4-2 and TRBJ2-7; D is perhaps TRBD1 or TRBD2 (6 bases each). V was trimmed by 0 bases and J by 7 bases, leaving 19 bases between them. CDR1 is LGHNA, CDR2 YNFKEQ, per germline. The CDR3 runs to 16 residues. This CDR3 reads CASSQDGVGRGREQYF. The CDR3, as DNA: TGTGCCAGCAGCCAAGATGGGGTGGGAAGGGGGAGGGAGCAGTACTTC.

There are a few counts of this clone. The chain has TRBV18 and TRBJ1-1, with D unclear. The CDR3 loop spans 13 amino acids. Germline V lookup: CDR1 KGHSH, CDR2 LQKENI. V lost 3 bases, J lost 5 bases, and 10 bases lay in between. The CDR3 DNA follows: TGTGCCAGCTCACCCCTTGAGGAGACTGAAGCTTTCTTT. Amino acids: CASSPLEETEAFF.

The chain carries TRBV6-1 and TRBJ2-7; D is unclear. The V and J ends lost 7 bases and 5 bases respectively, with 6 bases between them. CDR3 length equals 10 residues. CDR1 is MNHNS, CDR2 SASEGT, per germline. The CDR3 region is CASNTNEQYF. For the CDR3, the DNA is TGTGCCAGCAACACCAACGAGCAGTACTTC.

This chain links TRBV6-1 with TRBJ1-5, with D uncertain. The CDR3 runs to 13 residues. Between the trimmed V and J ends, which lost 7 bases and 4 bases, there was a span of 11 bases. Germline V lookup: CDR1 MNHNS, CDR2 SASEGT. CDR3 region: CASTSTENQPQHF. In DNA, the CDR3 is TGTGCCAGCACCTCGACCGAAAATCAGCCCCAGCATTTT.

The chain links TRBV7-9 to TRBJ2-7; either TRBD1 or TRBD2 may supply D (5 bases each). Germline V gene sequence: CDR1 SEHNR, CDR2 FQNEAQ (reference sequence). V lost 3 bases, J lost 8 bases, and 14 bases lay in between. The CDR3 consists of 13 residues. The CDR3 DNA sequence: TGTGCCAGCAGCTTCGGCCAGGGAGAGAAGCAGTACTTC. Translation: CASSFGQGEKQYF.

V and J are TRBV2 and TRBJ1-5, with D unresolved. Germline CDR1 is SNHLY and CDR2 is FYNNEI. Trimming removed 4 bases at V and 3 bases at J, with 10 bases between. CDR3 size: 14 residues. The CDR3 here is CASSVTLSNQPQHF. The CDR3 bases are TGTGCCAGCAGTGTAACACTTTCCAATCAGCCCCAGCATTTT.

This chain uses TRBV5-1 with TRBJ1-1; 9 bases are a match to TRBD1. This CDR3 comprises 14 residues. Per the germline V gene, CDR1 is SGHRS and CDR2 is YFSETQ. The V and J ends lost 2 bases and 1 base, in that order; junction bases with no gene match: 0. In nucleotides, the CDR3 is TGCGCCAGCAGCTTACAGGGGGCGAACACTGAAGCTTTCTTT. Encoded protein: CASSLQGANTEAFF.

This sequence joins TRBV19 and TRBJ1-1; tentative D call: TRBD1 (5 bases). CDR1 is LNHDA, CDR2 SQIVND, per germline (reference sequence). The length of the CDR3 is 11 residues. V dropped 5 bases and J dropped 8 bases, with 9 bases sitting between them. The CDR3 region has the DNA TGTGCCAGTAGTCCGGGGGTGGAAGCTTTCTTT. Protein sequence: CASSPGVEAFF.